This is a list of T cell receptor beta chains from one sample in a study of T cell changes during pregnancy in multiple sclerosis. Assay: immunoSEQ multiplex PCR; the TCRdb copy retains only in-frame clones and omits some. The table has fewer than 150,000 clones, less than 97% seen once. Sequences were derived from peripheral blood, sampled after pregnancy. The source is a female donor with multiple sclerosis, enrolled in a pregnancy study. The CDR3 runs from the conserved cysteine through the conserved F or W. The D gene is left open where the match is weak. Clone sizes are given selectively: once, few, many, or a class where the clone is expanded.

clone size	V gene	J gene	CDR3 length	D gene	CDR3 protein	CDR3 DNA
.	TRBV27	TRBJ2-1	16	TRBD1	CASSPSTGDLYNEQFF	TGTGCCAGCAGTCCCTCGACAGGGGATTTGTACAATGAGCAGTTCTTC
.	TRBV9	TRBJ2-4	16	.	CASSGMGGGAKNIQYF	TGTGCCAGCAGCGGGATGGGAGGCGGAGCCAAAAACATTCAGTACTTC
.	TRBV14	TRBJ1-2	14	TRBD1	CASSQAGTALAITF	TGTGCCAGCAGCCAGGCCGGGACAGCCCTGGCTATTACCTTC
.	TRBV25-1	TRBJ2-1	15	TRBD2	CASSKTSGGTNEQFF	TGTGCCAGCAGTAAAACTAGCGGGGGAACCAATGAGCAGTTCTTC
once	TRBV28	TRBJ1-2	13	TRBD1	CASTHRGSYGYTF	TGTGCCAGCACTCACAGGGGGTCCTATGGCTACACCTTC
.	TRBV2	TRBJ2-5	14	TRBD2	CASSWTSPQETQYF	TGTGCCAGCAGCTGGACTAGCCCCCAAGAGACCCAGTACTTC
.	TRBV11-1	TRBJ2-1	16	.	CASSLAPAGLSDEQFF	TGTGCCAGCAGCTTAGCGCCGGCAGGGTTGAGCGATGAGCAGTTCTTC
.	TRBV29-1	TRBJ1-2	13	.	CSVESGDRYGYTF	TGCAGCGTTGAAAGTGGTGACAGATATGGCTACACCTTC
.	TRBV5-5	TRBJ2-1	14	.	CASSLGPGYNEQFF	TGTGCCAGCAGCTTGGGGCCGGGTTACAATGAGCAGTTCTTC
.	TRBV4-3	TRBJ2-2	18	TRBD1	CASSQALPGTGIAGELFF	TGCGCCAGCAGCCAAGCCCTCCCCGGGACAGGGATCGCCGGGGAGCTGTTTTTT
.	TRBV7-8	TRBJ1-4	16	.	CASSLYSRKGEEKLFF	TGTGCCAGCAGCTTATATAGTCGTAAAGGAGAGGAAAAACTGTTTTTT
.	TRBV6-5	TRBJ2-7	15	.	CASRDAGTLPYEQYF	TGTGCCAGTCGGGACGCCGGGACTCTACCCTACGAGCAGTACTTC
.	TRBV20-1	TRBJ2-7	11	.	CSARVLAEQYF	TGCAGTGCTAGAGTATTAGCGGAGCAGTACTTC
.	TRBV5-4	TRBJ2-7	12	.	CASSFLGGEQYF	TGTGCCAGCAGCTTTTTGGGAGGCGAGCAGTACTTC
.	TRBV29-1	TRBJ1-5	14	.	CSVNTGMGNQPQHF	TGCAGCGTTAATACAGGGATGGGCAATCAGCCCCAGCATTTT
.	TRBV15	TRBJ2-2	14	.	CATSRDSNTGELFF	TGTGCCACCAGCCGCGATTCTAACACCGGGGAGCTGTTTTTT
.	TRBV19	TRBJ2-3	13	TRBD1	CASRTTGADTQYF	TGTGCCAGTAGAACCACAGGGGCAGATACGCAGTATTTT
.	TRBV28	TRBJ2-7	14	TRBD1	CATQGDRKTYEQYF	TGTGCCACCCAGGGGGACAGGAAAACCTACGAGCAGTACTTC
.	TRBV30	TRBJ2-1	13	.	CAWSESLATEQFF	TGTGCCTGGAGTGAATCTCTAGCGACAGAGCAGTTCTTC
.	TRBV4-2	TRBJ2-2	16	.	CASSLDRTENTGELFF	TGTGCCAGCAGCCTTGACAGGACAGAAAACACCGGGGAGCTGTTTTTT
.	TRBV7-6	TRBJ2-5	11	TRBD1	CASSSGGTQYF	TGTGCCAGCAGCTCAGGGGGGACCCAGTACTTC
.	TRBV5-1	TRBJ1-1	15	TRBD1	CASSRTGGMNTEAFF	TGCGCCAGCAGTAGGACAGGGGGGATGAACACTGAAGCTTTCTTT
many	TRBV6-5	TRBJ2-7	13	TRBD1	CATTTGDSYEQYF	TGTGCCACTACAACAGGGGACTCCTACGAGCAGTACTTC
.	TRBV11-3	TRBJ2-1	15	TRBD2	CASSTAGTRHNEQFF	TGTGCCAGCAGCACCGCGGGGACTAGACACAATGAGCAGTTCTTC
.	TRBV5-4	TRBJ2-3	16	TRBD2	CASREASGRVSDTQYF	TGTGCCAGCAGGGAAGCTAGCGGGAGAGTCTCAGATACGCAGTATTTT
.	TRBV19	TRBJ2-7	14	TRBD1	CASSKGQGSYEQYF	TGTGCCAGTAGTAAAGGACAGGGATCCTACGAGCAGTACTTC
.	TRBV7-9	TRBJ2-5	15	.	CASSLSSRGGETQYF	TGTGCCAGCAGCTTATCGAGCAGGGGCGGAGAGACCCAGTACTTC
.	TRBV5-1	TRBJ2-1	16	TRBD2	CASSFRWEGLHLEQFF	TGCGCCAGCAGCTTTAGGTGGGAGGGCCTGCATCTTGAGCAGTTCTTC
.	TRBV4-1	TRBJ2-2	17	.	CASSQQGSRTATGELFF	TGCGCCAGCAGCCAACAGGGGAGTCGGACAGCTACCGGGGAGCTGTTTTTT
.	TRBV19	TRBJ1-1	12	TRBD1	CASMTGITEAFF	TGTGCCAGTATGACAGGGATCACTGAAGCTTTCTTT